The source of this T cell receptor (beta chain) is a study of cytomegalovirus exposure and HLA in healthy donors. Findings and caveats of the study: In a later analysis, across HLA loci, associated TCR counts were highest for DRB1, lowest for HLA-C.

PCR involved 60 Vbeta and 13 Jbeta primers. Sequenced by immunoSEQ multiplex PCR; TCRdb stores in-frame clones only, minus some. This table holds tens of thousands of clones. This CDR3 spans 15 amino acids. The V and J ends lost 1 base and 0 bases respectively, with 7 bases between them. The germline CDR1 and CDR2 sequences are MNHEY and SVGAGI. Details on this clone: Its cognate antigen is unknown.

This chain links TRBV6-5 with TRBJ2-1; D possibly corresponds to TRBD2 (6 bases). This TCR came from a male donor in good health and CMV-seronegative. Input material: PBMCs. CDR3 region: CASSYLGGSYNEQFF. In DNA, the CDR3 is TGTGCCAGCAGTTACTTGGGGGGCTCCTACAATGAGCAGTTCTTC.